The 20 T cell receptor beta chains presented below share a single source sample, sequenced in a study of cytomegalovirus exposure and HLA in healthy donors. This PCR relied on a set of 60 Vbeta primers and 13 Jbeta primers. Assay used: immunoSEQ multiplex PCR; TCRdb lists only in-frame clones, some missing. The table includes approximately 80,000 clones, more than 50% detected once. Source material: PBMCs. These receptors all stem from a woman aged 40-49 years in good health and CMV-seropositive.

The chain uses TRBV4-3 and TRBJ1-4; weak D call: TRBD1 (6 bases). V dropped 8 bases and J dropped 3 bases, with 16 bases sitting between them. The CDR3 has 15 amino acids. CDR1 and CDR2 (germline): LGHNA, YSLEER. The DNA of the CDR3 is TGCGCCAGCGTTAACAAGGGGGAATCTAATGAAAAACTGTTTTTT. Protein sequence: CASVNKGESNEKLFF.

This clone was found a few times. The genes are TRBV4-1 and TRBJ1-1; perhaps TRBD1 as D (6 bases). Germline values: CDR1 MGHRA, CDR2 YSYEKL. The CDR3 covers 13 residues. Between the trimmed V and J ends, which lost 4 bases and 6 bases, there was a span of 12 bases. The CDR3 sequence is CASSRNDRSEAFF. In DNA, the CDR3 is TGCGCCAGCAGCCGAAATGACAGGTCTGAAGCTTTCTTT.

The chain joins TRBV27 to TRBJ2-2; unclear D gene. V was trimmed by 4 bases and J by 1 base, leaving 13 bases between them. Per the germline V gene, CDR1 is MNHEY and CDR2 is SMNVEV (reference sequence). The CDR3 runs to 16 residues. CDR3 nucleotides: TGTGCCAGCAGTTCACGTCGACTGGAGAACACCGGGGAGCTGTTTTTT. Translated: CASSSRRLENTGELFF.

This clone came up a few times. This chain uses TRBV4-3 with TRBJ1-3; 9 bases are a match to TRBD1. V shed 0 bases and J 4 bases; nucleotides not matched to a gene: 4. This CDR3 is built from 16 residues. Germline assignment: CDR1 LGHNA and CDR2 YSLEER. The CDR3: CASSQDGGQGGNTIYF. The CDR3 nucleotides are TGCGCCAGCAGCCAAGATGGAGGACAGGGGGGAAACACCATATATTTT.

The genes are TRBV6-5 and TRBJ1-3; D might be TRBD1 (5 bases). This CDR3 comprises 16 residues. The V end was cut by 0 bases, the J end by 0 bases, with 9 bases between. The germline gives CDR1 MNHEY, CDR2 SVGAGI. As DNA, the CDR3 is TGTGCCAGCAGTTACTCTGTGGGGGGCTCTGGAAACACCATATATTTT. It is translated as CASSYSVGGSGNTIYF.

This sequence joins TRBV7-8 and TRBJ2-1; TRBD2 might be the D (5 bases). The V end was cut by 7 bases, the J end by 8 bases, with 18 bases between. The length of the CDR3 is 14 residues. Per the germline V gene, CDR1 is SGHVS and CDR2 is FQNEAQ. For the CDR3, the DNA is TGTGCCAGCACAAATAGCGTTTTCAAGGATGAGCAGTTCTTC. Translation gives CASTNSVFKDEQFF.

The rearrangement uses TRBV27 and TRBJ1-2; 9 positions agree with TRBD1. Germline V CDR1 and CDR2: MNHEY, SMNVEV (reference sequence). Trimming removed 5 bases from V and 0 bases from J; junction bases left unmatched: 7. The CDR3 spans 16 residues. In nucleotides, the CDR3 is TGTGCCAGCAGTATCCGCCGGGACAGGGCTAACTATGGCTACACCTTC. This gives the protein CASSIRRDRANYGYTF.

The chain employs TRBV2 and TRBJ2-5, with a weak D call TRBD1 (6 bases). Germline V gives CDR1 SNHLY, CDR2 FYNNEI. This CDR3 region has 13 residues. Trimming removed 5 bases at V and 5 bases at J, with 12 bases between. In DNA form, the CDR3 reads TGTGCCAGCAGTTTTCAGGGGCTGGAGACCCAGTACTTC. This gives the protein CASSFQGLETQYF.

This clone was counted a few times. This chain links TRBV5-6 with TRBJ1-1; D call uncertain. The CDR3 consists of 11 residues. Germline loops: CDR1 SGHDT, CDR2 YYEEEE. Trimming took 4 bases from V and 7 from J, leaving 8 bases between them. The CDR3 sequence: CASSRGVEAFF. In nucleotides, the CDR3 is TGTGCCAGCAGCCGCGGGGTTGAAGCTTTCTTT.

This clone showed up just a few times. The chain recombines TRBV28 with TRBJ1-2; D perhaps matches TRBD1 (6 bases). Germline CDR1 is MDHEN and CDR2 is SYDVKM. This CDR3 comprises 12 residues. Deletions cut 3 bases from V and 10 bases from J, with 12 bases between. The CDR3 is CASSFGTRPYTF. The DNA of the CDR3 is TGTGCCAGCAGTTTTGGGACAAGACCCTACACCTTC.

This clone showed up just a few times. This chain uses TRBV27 with TRBJ2-3; a possible D gene is TRBD2 (5 bases). CDR3 length: 15 amino acids. Germline assignment: CDR1 MNHEY and CDR2 SMNVEV (reference sequence). Trimming shortened V by 2 bases and J by 5 bases, and 14 bases separated the two germline ends. CDR3 DNA sequence: TGTGCCAGCAGTTTACCCGCTGTCGAGGGAGATACGCAGTATTTT. Translating gives CASSLPAVEGDTQYF.

The V gene is TRBV29-1, the J gene TRBJ1-5, with D perhaps matching TRBD1 (5 bases). The CDR3 is made up of 12 amino acids. Trimming shortened V by 3 bases and J by 9 bases, and 12 bases separated the two germline ends. Germline CDR1 reads SQVTM; CDR2 reads ANQGSEA. DNA of the CDR3: TGCAGCGTTGAGGTGCAGGGTGGGCCCCAGCATTTT. Its translation is CSVEVQGGPQHF.

J is TRBJ2-5 and V is TRBV6-5; weak D call: TRBD2 (6 bases). TRBJ2-7 matches the DNA end more closely, so the J call is doubtful. The V gene's germline CDR1 is MNHEY and CDR2 SVGAGI. The CDR3 runs to 15 residues. The CDR3 nucleotides read TGTGCCAGCAGTTACCTGGGGGGAAGCTCCTACGAGCAGTACTTC. Its translation is CASSYLGGSSYEQYF.

CDR3 loop: CASSLRVGHFLYSNQPQHF. The CDR3 nucleotides read TGTGCCAGCAGCTTGAGAGTCGGACATTTCCTCTATAGCAATCAGCCCCAGCATTTT. V usage is TRBV5-6 and J usage is TRBJ1-5; perhaps TRBD1 as D (5 bases). CDR1 and CDR2 (germline): SGHDT, YYEEEE. The CDR3 totals 19 residues. V lost 1 base, J lost 0 bases, and 20 bases lay in between. Together with reference TRBV5-6 and TRBJ1-5, the CDR3 gives the full variable domain: DAGVTQSPTHLIKTRGQQVTLRCSPKSGHDTVSWYQQALGQGPQFIFQYYEEEERQRGNFPDRFSGHQFPNYSSELNVNALLLGDSALYLCASSLRVGHFLYSNQPQHFGDGTRLSIL.

The V gene is TRBV5-4, the J gene TRBJ1-2, with 12 bases lining up with TRBD1. This CDR3 comprises 16 residues. After removal of 3 bases from V and 3 bases from J, the junction contained 6 bases not matched to a gene. The germline gives CDR1 SGHNT, CDR2 YYREEE (reference sequence). This chain's CDR3 is CASSSGGTGGYYGYTF. In DNA form, the CDR3 reads TGTGCCAGCAGCTCTGGGGGGACAGGGGGCTACTATGGCTACACCTTC.

This clone was observed a handful of times. The chain is built from TRBV9 and TRBJ2-4, with 7 nucleotides matching TRBD1. CDR3 length: 13 amino acids. The junction had 5 bases not matched to a gene; V was cut back by 4 bases and J by 7 bases. Looked up from germline, CDR1 is SGDLS and CDR2 is YYNGEE. CDR3 amino acids: CASSSGQSNIQYF. Here the CDR3 DNA reads TGTGCCAGCAGCTCGGGACAGTCCAACATTCAGTACTTC.

The chain combines TRBV6-6 with TRBJ2-3, with 7 bases identical to TRBD2. With V trimmed by 5 bases and J by 2 bases, 10 bases remained unmatched. The CDR3 extends over 16 amino acids. Germline V CDR1 and CDR2: MNHNY, SVGAGI (reference sequence). The CDR3: CASSTKDGGSTDTQYF. In DNA form, the CDR3 reads TGTGCCAGCAGTACAAAGGACGGGGGGTCCACAGATACGCAGTATTTT.

The rearrangement uses TRBV2 and TRBJ2-1; D is unresolved. This CDR3 spans 12 amino acids. Germline CDR1 and CDR2: SNHLY and FYNNEI. Trimming stripped 8 bases from V and 3 bases from J, with 8 bases between. The CDR3: CASGLDYNEQFF. CDR3 DNA: TGTGCCAGCGGGCTGGACTACAATGAGCAGTTCTTC.

Concerning this clone: This same CDR3 is encoded by further DNA sequences in the sample. The rearrangement links TRBV2 to TRBJ1-2; 8 nucleotides line up with TRBD1. Germline V gene lookup returns CDR1 SNHLY and CDR2 FYNNEI. V was clipped by 4 bases and J by 2 bases; unmatched bases: 3. CDR3 length: 14 residues. In nucleotides, the CDR3 is TGTGCCAGCAGTGGTACAGGGGGGAACTATGGCTACACCTTC. Translating gives CASSGTGGNYGYTF.

The chain combines TRBV28 with TRBJ2-7; TRBD1 aligns across 9 bases. With 5 bases clipped from V and 5 bases from J, the junction kept 7 bases outside the gene matches. This CDR3 has 14 amino acids. Germline assignment: CDR1 MDHEN and CDR2 SYDVKM. CDR3 coding DNA: TGTGCCAGCAGTAGTCCGGGACAGGGTCACGAGCAGTACTTC. Protein product: CASSSPGQGHEQYF.